This T cell receptor beta chain was profiled in a study of blood T cells in healthy people across ages. Alongside a J-beta primer mix, a sample-barcoded 5' primer served in a second PCR lasting about 7 to 11 cycles. TCRdb independently ran MiXCR on the 5' RACE reads; one entry per CDR3 protein. The sample gives some 760,000 distinct CDR3 sequences, approximately 25% of which show up once; around 9.2% is in the top ten. The CDR3 runs to 13 residues. A further study also used this sample, focusing on T cells of mothers and their children.

Sequences were obtained from blood. The source of this sequence is a boy between 10 and 17 years old in good health. The gene calls are TRBV21-1 and TRBJ2-2. TRBV21-1 constitutes a pseudogene. This CDR3 reads CASFGPDTGELFF. The CDR3 DNA reads TGTGCCAGCTTTGGACCGGACACCGGGGAGCTGTTTTTT.